This TCR beta chain emerged from a study of blood T cell repertoires in COVID-19. For the study at large: The United States, Italy and Spain provided the acute and convalescent COVID-19 samples.

The CDR3 loop spans 15 amino acids. Germline loops: CDR1 MNHEY, CDR2 SVGAGI. The ends lost 4 bases at V and 4 bases at J; junction bases unmatched: 6. As originally analysed: Reference gene primer amplification yielded estimated nucleated cell counts. Assay used: immunoSEQ multiplex PCR; TCRdb lists only in-frame clones, some missing. Clone size and the V and J calls come from that table; the DNA yielded D and trimming. The sample includes about 150,000 clones, around nine tenths of them seen just once. The origin of this receptor is a woman in her 70s with acute or convalescent COVID-19. Sequenced material: peripheral blood. This chain links TRBV6-5 with TRBJ2-1; 8 nucleotides align to TRBD1. Written as DNA, the CDR3 is TGTGCCAGCAGTTTGGGCGACAGGGGATACAATGAGCAGTTCTTC. This encodes CASSLGDRGYNEQFF.